This T cell receptor beta chain was found in a study of blood T cell repertoires in COVID-19. The overall study: Some COVID-19 samples were acute and others convalescent; all came from the United States, Italy and Spain.

In the authors' methods: Quantification of nucleated cells was approximated via reference gene primer amplification. Method: immunoSEQ multiplex PCR; TCRdb's copy keeps in-frame clones and lacks some. V, J and clone size are taken as reported in that table, and D and trimming were inferred from the DNA itself. The table has about 110,000 clones, around 89% seen once; the top ten hold around 7%. The material sequenced was peripheral blood. This sequence was found in a man in his fifties with active or convalescent COVID-19.

The chain's CDR3 is CATLSPGRGLTDTQYF. The DNA of the CDR3 is TGTGCCACCCTCTCCCCCGGCAGGGGGCTCACAGATACGCAGTATTTT. V gene TRBV27 combines with J gene TRBJ2-3; 8 nucleotides match TRBD1. Per germline, CDR1 MNHEY and CDR2 SMNVEV (reference sequence). The CDR3 is 16 residues long. V gave up 10 bases and J gave up 2 bases; unmatched junction bases: 14.